The 25 T cell receptor beta chains below come from one sample, sequenced in a study of CD8 T cells in Susac syndrome. RNA in amounts of about 0.5 to 1 ug was reverse transcribed with random hexamers. MiXCR was run by TCRdb on the immunoSEQ multiplex PCR reads, yielding one entry per CDR3 protein. The sample gives 150,000 to 200,000 distinct CDR3 sequences, 85% to 95% of which show up once; 0.13% is in the top ten. The sequenced sample consisted of CD4+ T cells from PBMCs. These receptors were collected from a human donor in good health.

The CDR3 loop is CASIQDGYEQYF. The CDR3 DNA is TGTGCCAGCATCCAGGATGGCTACGAGCAGTACTTC. The genes are TRBV7-3 and TRBJ2-7; D gene ambiguous. The germline V and J ends were trimmed by 7 bases and 3 bases, with 10 bases remaining between them. The V gene's germline CDR1 is SGHTA and CDR2 FQGTGA. The CDR3 sequence is 12 residues long.

This clonotype was counted a single time. The rearrangement uses TRBV12-3 or TRBV12-4 and TRBJ1-1; 7 nucleotides line up with TRBD1. This CDR3 has 13 amino acids. V gave up 8 bases and J gave up 4 bases; unmatched junction bases: 7. The chain's CDR3 is CASSRGAGTEAFF. CDR3 DNA sequence: TGTGCCAGCTCCAGGGGGGCGGGCACTGAAGCTTTCTTT.

This chain links TRBV6-9 with TRBJ1-1; D possibly corresponds to TRBD1 (5 bases). Germline V CDR1 and CDR2: MNHGY, SVAAGI. Trimming took off 2 bases at V and 1 base at J, with 11 bases between the two ends. This CDR3 is 15 amino acids long. The CDR3 coding sequence is TGTGCCAGCAGTTATAGACAGTCGGGGAACACTGAAGCTTTCTTT. Encoded protein: CASSYRQSGNTEAFF.

The V and J genes are TRBV7-2 and TRBJ1-2; D is unclear. This CDR3 has 15 residues. Trimming pared 4 bases from V and 0 bases from J, leaving 12 bases between. Germline-derived CDR1 and CDR2 are SGHTA and FQGNSA. CDR3 coding DNA: TGTGCCAGCAGCTCGTACACCCTAACTAACTATGGCTACACCTTC. Translating it yields CASSSYTLTNYGYTF.

This clonotype was observed a handful of times. The chain is built from TRBV18 and TRBJ1-4; the D is unclear. CDR1 and CDR2 from the germline V gene are KGHSH and LQKENI. This CDR3 region has 14 residues. V was trimmed by 2 bases and J by 6 bases, leaving 10 bases between them. CDR3 sequence (DNA): TGTGCCAGCTCACCAGGATGGGGAGATGAAAAACTGTTTTTT. Encoded protein: CASSPGWGDEKLFF.

The table lists this clonotype with a count of one. This rearrangement joins TRBV3-1 to TRBJ2-3; D remains ambiguous. CDR3 length: 12 amino acids. V was pared by 5 bases and J by 6 bases, with 9 bases between. The V gene's germline CDR1 is LGHDT and CDR2 YNNKEL (reference sequence). The CDR3 DNA reads as TGTGCCAGCAGCTTTACTGGGGATACGCAGTATTTT. As protein: CASSFTGDTQYF.

J is TRBJ1-2 and V is TRBV7-2; D call uncertain. CDR3 size: 13 residues. V was pared by 3 bases and J by 7 bases, with 12 bases between. The V gene's germline CDR1 is SGHTA and CDR2 FQGNSA. The CDR3 DNA is TGTGCCAGCAGCTTCTCACAGACGACTGGCTACACCTTC. Translated, it gives CASSFSQTTGYTF.

The CDR3 region has the DNA TGTGCCAGCAGTGACTTACCTCAAACCCAACGGACCCAGTACTTC. This gives the protein CASSDLPQTQRTQYF. This rearrangement joins TRBV2 to TRBJ2-5, with D uncertain. V was shortened by 3 bases and J by 7 bases, with 18 bases between the two germline ends. Germline V lookup: CDR1 SNHLY, CDR2 FYNNEI. The CDR3 is made up of 15 amino acids.

CDR3 in amino acids: CASRSGTSNEKLFF. CDR3 sequence (DNA): TGTGCCAGTAGGAGTGGGACATCTAATGAAAAACTGTTTTTT. The rearrangement joins TRBV19 to TRBJ1-4; D is perhaps TRBD1 (6 bases). CDR1 and CDR2 (germline): LNHDA, SQIVND (reference sequence). The CDR3 runs to 14 residues. V gave up 6 bases and J gave up 3 bases, with 11 bases separating them.

This chain connects TRBV6-2 or TRBV6-3 to TRBJ2-7, with 8 bases matching TRBD1. CDR1 is MNHEY and CDR2 is SVGEGT in the germline V gene. CDR3 length equals 15 residues. Germline trimming cut 6 bases from V and 3 bases from J; bases unmatched to any gene: 10. CDR3 sequence: CASRRRDRNFYEQYF. DNA of the CDR3: TGTGCCAGCAGACGCCGGGACAGGAACTTCTACGAGCAGTACTTC.

This clonotype has only one observation. V gene TRBV20-1 combines with J gene TRBJ2-3; D may correspond to TRBD1 or TRBD2 (5 bases each). The germline V and J ends were trimmed by 3 bases and 4 bases, with 14 bases remaining between them. Germline V gene lookup returns CDR1 DFQATT and CDR2 SNEGSKA (reference sequence). This CDR3 has 14 residues. The CDR3 nucleotides are TGCAGTGCTAGGCTAGCATCAGGGTCAGATACGCAGTATTTT. Its translation: CSARLASGSDTQYF.

This chain uses TRBV9 with TRBJ1-1, with D possibly matching TRBD1 (5 bases). Germline V gives CDR1 SGDLS, CDR2 YYNGEE. The length of the CDR3 is 13 residues. V lost 4 bases to trimming and J lost 6 bases, with 13 bases between them. CDR3 nucleotide sequence: TGTGCCAGCAGCACGGGACGGTGGGCTGAAGCTTTCTTT. The encoded protein is CASSTGRWAEAFF.

The V gene is TRBV6-5, the J gene TRBJ2-3; D unresolved. Germline CDR1 and CDR2: MNHEY and SVGAGI. The V gene lost 0 bases and the J gene lost 4 bases, with 8 bases spanning the gap. This CDR3 region has 14 residues. The CDR3 DNA sequence: TGTGCCAGCAGTTACTCCGACACCTCAGATACGCAGTATTTT. This sequence encodes CASSYSDTSDTQYF.

The CDR3 loop reads CASSPNRRQKWSNQPQHF. The CDR3 bases are TGTGCCAGCTCACCGAACCGGAGACAGAAGTGGAGCAATCAGCCCCAGCATTTT. This rearrangement joins TRBV18 to TRBJ1-5; TRBD1 is a possible D gene (5 bases). The V end was cut by 3 bases, the J end by 1 base, with 19 bases between. Per the germline V gene, CDR1 is KGHSH and CDR2 is LQKENI. This CDR3 spans 18 amino acids.

J is TRBJ2-5 and V is TRBV2; 10 bases are a match to TRBD2. The CDR3 loop spans 17 amino acids. Per germline, CDR1 SNHLY and CDR2 FYNNEI. Losses at the gene ends were 2 bases for V and 1 base for J; bases not matched to a gene: 7. This CDR3 is CASSEFQASGGQETQYF. CDR3 in DNA: TGTGCCAGCAGTGAATTTCAGGCTAGCGGGGGCCAAGAGACCCAGTACTTC.

The chain has TRBV7-2 and TRBJ1-2, with D uncertain. Trimming stripped 1 base from V and 8 bases from J, with 11 bases between. The CDR3 totals 13 residues. Germline CDR1 SGHTA, CDR2 FQGNSA. The CDR3 DNA follows: TGTGCCAGCAGCTTAGAGTTCCCGCGAGGCTACACCTTC. This gives the protein CASSLEFPRGYTF.

The chain employs TRBV18 and TRBJ2-5; maybe TRBD1 (5 bases). V lost 1 base and J lost 1, with 13 bases in between. Germline V gene data show CDR1 as KGHSH and CDR2 as LQKENI. The CDR3 has 16 amino acids. The CDR3 loop is CASSPRSRQIQETQYF. The CDR3 coding sequence is TGTGCCAGCTCACCACGCTCCAGACAGATCCAAGAGACCCAGTACTTC.

The chain carries TRBV10-3 and TRBJ1-2; 7 bases map to TRBD1. The germline V gene has CDR1 ENHRY and CDR2 SYGVKD. The CDR3 runs 12 residues. The V and J ends lost 6 bases and 8 bases, in that order; junction bases with no gene match: 6. The CDR3 sequence: CAIRQGSRGYTF. The CDR3 DNA follows: TGTGCCATCAGACAGGGGTCTAGGGGCTACACCTTC.

This chain connects TRBV5-1 to TRBJ2-6; D possibly corresponds to TRBD1 (6 bases). In germline, CDR1 is SGHRS, CDR2 YFSETQ. The V end lost 4 bases, the J end lost 0 bases, and 29 bases lay between the germline ends. This CDR3 is 22 amino acids long. CDR3 protein: CASSPVPPPVGQSHSGANVLTF. The CDR3 DNA is TGCGCCAGCAGCCCTGTTCCCCCACCAGTAGGACAGTCTCACTCTGGGGCCAACGTCCTGACTTTC. The full variable domain, with the rest looked up from reference TRBV5-1 and TRBJ2-6, is KAGVTQTPRYLIKTRGQQVTLSCSPISGHRSVSWYQQTPGQGLQFLFEYFSETQRNKGNFPGRFSGRQFSNSRSEMNVSTLELGDSALYLCASSPVPPPVGQSHSGANVLTFGAGSRLTVL.

CDR3 amino acids: CASSSTPGTGDGYTF. CDR3 coding DNA: TGCGCCAGCAGCTCCACACCCGGGACCGGAGATGGCTACACCTTC. The J gene is TRBJ1-2, the V gene TRBV5-1, with TRBD1 as a possible D gene (5 bases). V lost 3 bases and J lost 6, with 18 bases in between. CDR3 length equals 15 residues. Looked up from germline, CDR1 is SGHRS and CDR2 is YFSETQ.

The chain links TRBV30 to TRBJ2-3, with a tentative D call TRBD2 (5 bases). The V and J ends lost 2 bases and 2 bases respectively, with 8 bases between them. The germline gives CDR1 GTSNPN, CDR2 SVGIG (reference sequence). The CDR3 extends over 13 amino acids. In nucleotides, the CDR3 is TGTGCCTGGAGTCGGGGTGACACAGATACGCAGTATTTT. It translates to CAWSRGDTDTQYF.

V and J are TRBV15 and TRBJ1-5, with 7 bases identical to TRBD1. Per germline, CDR1 LNHNV and CDR2 YYDKDF (reference sequence). The length of the CDR3 is 13 residues. Trimming removed 4 bases from V and 4 bases from J; junction bases left unmatched: 1. CDR3 nucleotides: TGTGCCACCAGCACGGGACAGAATCAGCCCCAGCATTTT. As protein: CATSTGQNQPQHF.

This clonotype was observed a single time. The chain employs TRBV12-3 or TRBV12-4 and TRBJ2-7, with a weak D call TRBD1 (6 bases). The CDR3 runs 14 residues. The ends were cut back, 5 bases at V and 3 bases at J, with 14 bases in the middle. The CDR3 DNA reads TGTGCCAGCAGTCAGACCGACAGGATCTACGAGCAGTACTTC. Residues: CASSQTDRIYEQYF.

The genes are TRBV9 and TRBJ1-4, with 9 bases fitting TRBD1. The V gene end was trimmed by 2 bases and the J gene end by 7 bases; junction bases not matched to a gene: 6. CDR1 SGDLS and CDR2 YYNGEE come from the germline V gene. The CDR3 sequence is 15 residues long. CDR3 coding DNA: TGTGCCAGCAGCGTGGAGGGGACAGGGTTTGAAAAACTGTTTTTT. Protein sequence: CASSVEGTGFEKLFF. Filled out from reference TRBV9 and TRBJ1-4, the complete variable domain reads DSGVTQTPKHLITATGQRVTLRCSPRSGDLSVYWYQQSLDQGLQFLIQYYNGEERAKGNILERFSAQQFPDLHSELNLSSLELGDSALYFCASSVEGTGFEKLFFGSGTQLSVL.

The chain carries TRBV20-1 and TRBJ2-1; 12 bases agree with TRBD2. CDR1 and CDR2 (germline): DFQATT, SNEGSKA (reference sequence). J gave up 6 bases and V 1 base, and 1 base lay outside the gene matches. This CDR3 region has 14 residues. CDR3 nucleotides: TGCAGTGCTAGAGTGACTAGCGGGGGCAATGAGCAGTTCTTC. It encodes CSARVTSGGNEQFF.